A selection of T cell receptor beta chains follows, all from one sample in a study of blood T cell repertoires in COVID-19. TCRdb's copy holds only in-frame clones and misses some; the assay was immunoSEQ multiplex PCR. The sample includes some 300,000 clones, around 90% of them seen just once. The specimen sequenced was peripheral blood. The receptors were gathered from a man between 65 and 85 years old with acute or convalescent COVID-19. Both conserved end residues are part of each CDR3. Fields, in order: V gene, D gene, clone size, J gene, CDR3 protein, CDR3 DNA. A D gene is named only where the DNA matches it firmly. Where a row states a size, it is once, few, many or the class of an expanded clone; other rows omit it.

TRBV5-4	.	.	TRBJ2-3	CASSLAGSDTQYF	TGTGCCAGCAGCTTGGCGGGATCAGATACGCAGTATTTT
TRBV29-1	.	.	TRBJ1-2	CSARGYDGYTF	TGCAGCGCCCGGGGTTACGATGGCTACACCTTC
TRBV5-6	.	.	TRBJ2-5	CASSPPTGLPGETQYF	TGTGCCAGCAGCCCCCCGACAGGACTCCCCGGGGAGACCCAGTACTTC
TRBV6-5	.	.	TRBJ1-5	CASRSLGRGQPQHF	TGTGCCAGCAGATCACTCGGGAGAGGTCAGCCCCAGCATTTT
TRBV28	TRBD1	.	TRBJ1-2	CASFIRGVGSDGYTF	TGTGCCAGCTTCATCAGGGGGGTTGGGTCGGATGGCTACACCTTC
TRBV7-2	TRBD1	.	TRBJ1-6	CASSQQGTVTSPLHF	TGTGCCAGCAGCCAACAGGGGACAGTAACTTCACCCCTCCACTTT
TRBV6-1	TRBD2	.	TRBJ2-3	CASSDSWGGPNTDTQYF	TGTGCCAGCAGTGATTCTTGGGGAGGGCCTAACACAGATACGCAGTATTTT
TRBV10-3	TRBD2	.	TRBJ2-2	CAISTSGYTGELFF	TGTGCCATCTCGACTAGCGGATACACCGGGGAGCTGTTTTTT
TRBV5-1	.	.	TRBJ1-4	CASSARGPGYREEKLFF	TGCGCCAGCAGCGCACGCGGACCGGGCTACCGGGAGGAAAAACTGTTTTTT
TRBV10-1	TRBD1	.	TRBJ1-4	CASSERTGPDEKLFF	TGCGCCAGCAGTGAAAGGACAGGTCCGGATGAAAAACTGTTTTTT
TRBV5-5	TRBD1	once	TRBJ1-6	CASSFETGNSPLHF	TGTGCCAGCAGCTTCGAGACAGGGAATTCACCCCTCCACTTT
TRBV10-3	.	.	TRBJ1-5	CAISDSGGNQPQHF	TGTGCCATCAGTGATTCAGGGGGCAATCAGCCCCAGCATTTT
TRBV10-3	.	.	TRBJ1-6	CAITDGGSYNSPLHF	TGTGCCATTACAGACGGTGGCTCCTATAATTCACCCCTCCACTTT
TRBV6-2/TRBV6-3	.	.	TRBJ1-4	CASSYGNQYEKLFF	TGTGCCAGCAGTTACGGTAACCAGTATGAAAAACTGTTTTTT
TRBV5-6	TRBD2	.	TRBJ2-7	CASSFPTSGVSYEQYF	TGTGCCAGCAGCTTCCCGACTAGCGGGGTCTCCTACGAGCAGTACTTC
TRBV19	TRBD1	few	TRBJ1-5	CASRLDRASNQPQHF	TGTGCCAGTAGACTAGACAGGGCTAGCAATCAGCCCCAGCATTTT
TRBV19	TRBD1	.	TRBJ2-7	CASSTRDSSYEQYF	TGTGCCAGTAGTACTCGGGACAGCTCCTACGAGCAGTACTTC
TRBV5-3	.	.	TRBJ2-1	CARSLAVRNNEQFF	TGTGCCAGAAGCTTGGCGGTCAGGAACAATGAGCAGTTCTTC
TRBV27	.	.	TRBJ2-5	CASSLDSHGTQYF	TGTGCCAGCAGTTTAGACTCCCACGGGACCCAGTACTTC
TRBV5-6	.	.	TRBJ2-7	CASSFTSRYEQYF	TGTGCCAGCAGCTTTACTAGTAGGTACGAGCAGTACTTC
TRBV7-9	.	.	TRBJ1-1	CASSRRSRDTEAFF	TGTGCCAGCAGCCGACGTTCGCGGGACACTGAAGCTTTCTTT
TRBV28	TRBD1	.	TRBJ1-3	CASSLLTGQDGNTIYF	TGTGCCAGCAGTTTGCTTACTGGACAGGATGGAAACACCATATATTTT
TRBV11-2	TRBD2	.	TRBJ2-7	CASSLDLAGGGDEQYF	TGTGCCAGCAGCTTAGATCTGGCCGGGGGGGGAGACGAGCAGTACTTC
TRBV7-9	.	.	TRBJ1-3	CASSYGTPSSGNTIYF	TGTGCCAGCAGCTATGGGACTCCGAGCTCTGGAAACACCATATATTTT
TRBV27	.	.	TRBJ1-2	CASSPSTANYGYTF	TGTGCCAGCAGCCCCTCGACTGCCAACTATGGCTACACCTTC
TRBV7-2	.	.	TRBJ2-7	CASSLRAGPGEQYF	TGTGCCAGCAGCTTAAGGGCGGGGCCGGGAGAGCAGTACTTC
TRBV2	.	.	TRBJ2-1	CASSERDNEQFF	TGTGCCAGCAGTGAACGGGACAATGAGCAGTTCTTC
TRBV10-3	.	once	TRBJ2-7	CAISESNFEQYF	TGTGCCATCAGTGAGTCGAACTTCGAGCAGTACTTC
TRBV19	.	.	TRBJ1-5	CASSMGGFEQPQHF	TGTGCCAGTAGTATGGGAGGGTTCGAGCAGCCCCAGCATTTT
TRBV5-1	.	.	TRBJ2-7	CASSPDIYYEQYF	TGCGCCAGCAGTCCAGACATATACTACGAGCAGTACTTC
TRBV7-8	TRBD1	.	TRBJ1-2	CASSLIRGQGHYGYTF	TGTGCCAGCAGCTTAATACGGGGACAGGGACACTATGGCTACACCTTC
TRBV19	.	.	TRBJ1-2	CASSLQGRDNYGYTF	TGTGCCAGTAGTCTGCAAGGGAGAGATAACTATGGCTACACCTTC
TRBV6-5	TRBD1	.	TRBJ2-7	CASRAGTGVYEQYF	TGTGCCAGCAGAGCCGGGACAGGCGTCTACGAGCAGTACTTC
TRBV19	.	few	TRBJ1-5	CASSLTVFGNQPQHF	TGTGCCAGTAGTCTCACGGTATTCGGCAATCAGCCCCAGCATTTT
TRBV25-1	TRBD2	.	TRBJ2-1	CASSSTSGRALGSNEQFF	TGTGCCAGCAGTTCGACTAGCGGGAGGGCCTTGGGTTCCAATGAGCAGTTCTTC
TRBV9	TRBD2	.	TRBJ2-5	CASSPTGGQETQYF	TGTGCCAGCAGCCCCACGGGGGGACAAGAGACCCAGTACTTC
TRBV5-6	.	.	TRBJ2-7	CASSPGLHSYEQYF	TGTGCTAGCAGCCCGGGACTGCACTCCTACGAGCAGTACTTC
TRBV4-2	.	.	TRBJ2-7	CASSLRLSSSYEQYF	TGTGCCAGCAGCCTTCGCCTTTCCAGCTCCTACGAGCAGTACTTC
TRBV7-9	TRBD1	.	TRBJ2-7	CASSLSDRAYEQYF	TGTGCCAGCTCACTCTCGGACAGGGCCTACGAGCAGTACTTC
TRBV28	.	once	TRBJ2-4	CASSTSGGLGIQYF	TGTGCCAGCAGTACATCAGGGGGACTGGGCATTCAGTACTTC
TRBV30	TRBD1	.	TRBJ2-6	CAWSQGGANVLTF	TGTGCCTGGTCACAGGGGGGGGCCAACGTCCTGACTTTC
TRBV11-2	.	.	TRBJ2-3	CASSIPGSVMDTQYF	TGTGCCAGCAGCATCCCGGGTAGCGTCATGGATACGCAGTATTTT
TRBV19	TRBD2	once	TRBJ2-2	CASSGTRFYGELFF	TGTGCCAGTAGCGGGACTAGGTTTTACGGGGAGCTGTTTTTT
TRBV5-5	TRBD2	.	TRBJ2-7	CASSFRLAGGYEQYF	TGTGCCAGCAGCTTCCGACTAGCGGGGGGGTACGAGCAGTACTTC
TRBV5-5	TRBD2	.	TRBJ2-1	CASSLARERGEQFF	TGTGCCAGCAGCTTGGCCAGGGAGCGGGGGGAGCAGTTCTTC
TRBV28	.	few	TRBJ1-4	CASRKVGKLFF	TGTGCCAGCCGCAAAGTCGGGAAACTGTTTTTT
TRBV7-9	.	.	TRBJ2-7	CASSLETGQYSYEQYF	TGTGCCAGCAGCTTAGAAACAGGCCAATACTCCTACGAGCAGTACTTC
TRBV5-4	TRBD1	.	TRBJ2-7	CASNIPGQAKEQYF	TGTGCCAGCAACATACCAGGACAGGCGAAAGAGCAGTACTTC
TRBV15	.	.	TRBJ1-2	CATSRDSFYGYTF	TGTGCCACCAGCAGGGACAGTTTCTATGGCTACACCTTC
TRBV11-3	TRBD1	.	TRBJ2-7	CASSRAGTGGAYEQYF	TGTGCCAGCAGCCGCGCAGGGACAGGGGGAGCCTACGAGCAGTACTTC
TRBV7-9	.	.	TRBJ1-2	CASRDQGLPNYGYTF	TGTGCCAGCAGGGACCAGGGATTACCCAACTATGGCTACACCTTC
TRBV30	.	.	TRBJ2-5	CAWSPGGETQYF	TGTGCCTGGAGTCCCGGAGGAGAGACCCAGTACTTC
TRBV5-4	TRBD2	.	TRBJ2-7	CASSPGLGYTYEQYF	TGTGCCAGCAGCCCAGGACTAGGGTATACCTACGAGCAGTACTTC
TRBV7-8	.	.	TRBJ1-1	CASSLGYSLTEAFF	TGTGCCAGCAGCTTAGGCTACAGCCTCACTGAAGCTTTCTTT
TRBV28	TRBD1	.	TRBJ2-1	CASSRDRGRGNEQFF	TGTGCCAGCAGTAGGGACAGGGGGCGGGGGAATGAGCAGTTCTTC